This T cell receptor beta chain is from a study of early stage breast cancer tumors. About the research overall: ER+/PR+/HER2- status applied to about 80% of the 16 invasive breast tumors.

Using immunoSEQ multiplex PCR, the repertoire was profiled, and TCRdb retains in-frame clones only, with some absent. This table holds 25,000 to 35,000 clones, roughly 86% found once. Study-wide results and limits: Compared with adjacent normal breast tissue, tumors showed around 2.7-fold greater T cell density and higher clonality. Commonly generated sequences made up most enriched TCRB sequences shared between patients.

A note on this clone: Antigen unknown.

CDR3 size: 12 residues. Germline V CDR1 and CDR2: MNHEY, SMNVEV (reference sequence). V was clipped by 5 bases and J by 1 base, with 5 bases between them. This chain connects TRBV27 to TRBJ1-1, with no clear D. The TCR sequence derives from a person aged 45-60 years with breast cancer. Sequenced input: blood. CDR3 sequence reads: CASSRGNTEAFF. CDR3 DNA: TGTGCCAGCAGTCGAGGGAACACTGAAGCTTTCTTT.